The next 3 T cell receptor beta chains were all read from a single sample in a study of shared clonotypes between healthy human individuals. Assay: immunoSEQ multiplex PCR; the TCRdb copy retains only in-frame clones and omits some. The data hold some 2,000,000 clones, with approximately 94% observed a single time. Specimen: naive CD4+ T cells sorted from blood. Subset in this sample: CD45RA+ positively selected. These receptors all come from a man younger than 35 in good health.

The chain joins TRBV5-1 to TRBJ2-1; D is unresolved. V dropped 0 bases and J dropped 5 bases, with 9 bases sitting between them. Germline CDR1 SGHRS, CDR2 YFSETQ. CDR3 size: 14 residues. As DNA, the CDR3 is TGCGCCAGCAGCTTGGACTGGTCGAACAATGAGCAGTTCTTC. Protein: CASSLDWSNNEQFF. The full variable domain, with the rest looked up from reference TRBV5-1 and TRBJ2-1, is KAGVTQTPRYLIKTRGQQVTLSCSPISGHRSVSWYQQTPGQGLQFLFEYFSETQRNKGNFPGRFSGRQFSNSRSEMNVSTLELGDSALYLCASSLDWSNNEQFFGPGTRLTVL.

The V and J genes are TRBV2 and TRBJ1-1; 9 positions match TRBD1. Germline CDR1 and CDR2: SNHLY and FYNNEI. There are 15 residues in the CDR3. J gave up 3 bases and V 2 bases, and 4 bases lay outside the gene matches. CDR3 sequence reads: CASSEQGQGYTEAFF. The CDR3, as DNA: TGTGCCAGCAGTGAACAGGGACAGGGATACACTGAAGCTTTCTTT.

The chain combines TRBV30 with TRBJ1-1; tentative D call: TRBD1 (5 bases). There are 15 residues in the CDR3. Germline CDR1 and CDR2: GTSNPN and SVGIG (reference sequence). Trimming pared 6 bases from V and 1 base from J, leaving 18 bases between. CDR3 sequence: CACPKGATANTEAFF. CDR3 in DNA: TGTGCCTGCCCCAAAGGGGCAACAGCGAACACTGAAGCTTTCTTT. The entire variable domain, with the rest obtained from reference TRBV30 and TRBJ1-1, is as follows: SQTIHQWPATLVQPVGSPLSLECTVEGTSNPNLYWYRQAAGRGLQLLFYSVGIGQISSEVPQNLSASRPQDRQFILSSKKLLLSDSGFYLCACPKGATANTEAFFGQGTRLTVV.